These 26 T cell receptor beta chains share one sample of origin, sequenced in a study of metastatic and nonmetastatic thyroid tumors. TCRdb re-analyzed the PCR reads using MiXCR. The sample lists 6,500 to 10,000 clones, roughly 24% occurring once. Until they underwent thyroid surgery, no patient had received any treatment. What was sequenced was tumor tissue. These receptor sequences come from a female donor with papillary thyroid cancer or a benign thyroid nodule (not recorded which). Some clones in this sample may be carry-over from other donors' samples.

This clone was recorded many times. CDR3 nucleotides: TGTGCCAGCAGTGAAGCGCTTCTACCTAGCGGGGTAATTAATGAGCAGTTCTTC. Translating it yields CASSEALLPSGVINEQFF. The chain recombines TRBV2 with TRBJ2-1; 9 positions match TRBD2. Trimming cost V 0 bases and J 7 bases; bases outside gene matches: 13. Germline CDR1 is SNHLY and CDR2 is FYNNEI. The CDR3 has 18 amino acids.

The sample holds many counts of this clone. A much more abundant neighbour one base away suggests this may be a read error. The sample has other DNA sequences that encode this CDR3 too. The genes are TRBV10-2 and TRBJ2-3; tentatively, D is TRBD1 (6 bases). This CDR3 is built from 14 residues. Germline V gene lookup returns CDR1 WSHSY and CDR2 SAAADI. The CDR3 reads CASSETDRRDTQYF. The DNA for the CDR3 is TGCGCCAGCAGTGAGACCGACAGGAGAGATACACAGTATTTT.

By share, this clone counts as medium-sized. The chain couples TRBV5-1 to TRBJ1-2; perhaps TRBD1 as D (6 bases). Trimming removed 1 base at V and 5 bases at J, with 24 bases between. Germline V lookup: CDR1 SGHRS, CDR2 YFSETQ. This CDR3 has 18 residues. CDR3 amino acids: CASSLILSDRRIEYGYTF. The CDR3 region has the DNA TGCGCCAGCAGCTTGATTTTATCAGACAGGCGTATAGAATATGGCTACACCTTC.

In its sample, this clone ranks as medium-sized (0.01 to 0.1%). In the same sample, other DNA sequences code for this CDR3. V gene TRBV6-1 combines with J gene TRBJ1-1; D is uncertain. This CDR3 comprises 13 residues. Germline CDR1 reads MNHNS; CDR2 reads SASEGT. V was trimmed by 2 bases and J by 6 bases, leaving 10 bases between them. CDR3 sequence (DNA): TGTGCCAGCAGTGAATTCGGCCATTCTGAAGCTTTCTTT. Protein: CASSEFGHSEAFF.

This chain uses TRBV20-1 with TRBJ2-7, with D uncertain. The CDR3 sequence is 11 residues long. CDR1 is DFQATT, CDR2 SNEGSKA, per germline (reference sequence). The V end lost 3 bases, the J end lost 2 bases, and 5 bases lay between the germline ends. The CDR3 spells CSASPPYEQYF. The CDR3 bases are TGCAGTGCTAGCCCACCCTACGAGCAGTACTTC.

The J gene is TRBJ1-5, the V gene TRBV7-2, with D possibly being TRBD1 (5 bases). Deletions cut 1 base from V and 7 bases from J, with 8 bases between. Germline V gives CDR1 SGHTA, CDR2 FQGNSA. The length of the CDR3 is 13 residues. The CDR3 protein is CASSLGGEQPQHF. In DNA, the CDR3 is TGTGCCAGCAGCTTAGGAGGGGAGCAGCCCCAGCATTTT.

Relative to its sample, this clone is medium-sized. The V gene is TRBV11-2, the J gene TRBJ2-1; tentative D call: TRBD1 (5 bases). Trimming cost V 1 base and J 0 bases, with 10 bases left between them. CDR3 length equals 16 residues. Germline CDR1 SGHAT, CDR2 FQNNGV. CDR3 region: CASSLVRQSSYNEQFF. As DNA, the CDR3 is TGTGCCAGCAGCTTAGTGCGACAGAGCTCCTACAATGAGCAGTTCTTC.

Concerning this clone: A read error may produce the germline difference seen at one junction end. The gene calls are TRBV6-1 and TRBJ1-5; TRBD1 might be the D (6 bases). The CDR3 is made up of 14 amino acids. In germline, CDR1 is MNHNS, CDR2 SASEGT. The CDR3 DNA reads as TGTGTCAGCAGGGAGGGACAAAAAAATCAGCCCCAGCATTTT. This gives the protein CVSREGQKNQPQHF.

This clone is medium-sized. V is TRBV7-9 and J is TRBJ2-7, with 11 bases identical to TRBD1. CDR1 SEHNR and CDR2 FQNEAQ come from the germline V gene (reference sequence). CDR3 length: 17 amino acids. V lost 6 bases to trimming and J lost 3 bases; unmatched junction nucleotides: 13. CDR3 amino acids: CASSSRTGGPRDYEQYF. DNA of the CDR3: TGTGCCAGCAGTTCACGGACAGGGGGCCCGCGCGACTACGAGCAGTACTTC.

This chain connects TRBV6-2 or TRBV6-3 to TRBJ1-6; D is unclear. Trimming removed 2 bases from V and 9 bases from J, with 2 bases in between. From germline, CDR1 is MNHEY and CDR2 SVGEGT. This CDR3 is 11 amino acids long. The CDR3 loop reads CASSYGSPLHF. The CDR3 DNA follows: TGTGCCAGCAGTTACGGTTCACCCCTCCACTTT.

This clone is medium-sized within its sample. This chain connects TRBV5-1 to TRBJ1-2; D remains unclear. Germline assignment: CDR1 SGHRS and CDR2 YFSETQ. V was cut by 4 bases and J by 4 bases, with 11 bases left in between. The CDR3 length is 13 residues. Here the CDR3 reads CASSDGPTYGYTF. In DNA form, the CDR3 reads TGCGCCAGCAGCGATGGGCCTACCTATGGCTACACCTTC. The full variable domain, in which reference TRBV5-1 and TRBJ1-2 provide the parts outside the CDR3, is KAGVTQTPRYLIKTRGQQVTLSCSPISGHRSVSWYQQTPGQGLQFLFEYFSETQRNKGNFPGRFSGRQFSNSRSEMNVSTLELGDSALYLCASSDGPTYGYTFGSGTRLTVV.

With respect to this clone: The CDR3 carries no conserved terminal phenylalanine or tryptophan, so it likely arises from a read error. This chain joins TRBV6-1 and TRBJ1-2, with a weak D call TRBD1 (6 bases). The V gene's germline CDR1 is MNHNS and CDR2 SASEGT. This CDR3 spans 13 amino acids. The germline V and J ends were trimmed by 5 bases and 1 base, with 8 bases remaining between them. In nucleotides, the CDR3 is TGTGCCAGCAGTCGGGACATTAACTATGGCTACACCATC. Its translation: CASSRDINYGYTI.

This chain links TRBV7-8 with TRBJ2-2; weak D call: TRBD1 (6 bases). Trimming took 2 bases from V and 5 from J, leaving 12 bases between them. This CDR3 is 15 amino acids long. Germline CDR1 and CDR2: SGHVS and FQNEAQ. Here the CDR3 DNA reads TGTGCCAGCAGCTTACGTATTACAGGGACCGGGGAGCTGTTTTTT. It yields the protein CASSLRITGTGELFF.

This chain uses TRBV7-6 with TRBJ1-2, with D possibly matching TRBD1 (6 bases). Germline CDR1 and CDR2: SGHVS and FNYEAQ. The CDR3 length is 18 residues. Trimming cost V 5 bases and J 1 base, with 23 bases left between them. The CDR3 region is CASSPEGGAQKSNYGYTF. In DNA form, the CDR3 reads TGTGCCAGCAGCCCCGAAGGGGGGGCCCAAAAAAGTAACTATGGCTACACCTTC. The whole variable domain, filled in from reference TRBV7-6 and TRBJ1-2, reads GAGVSQSPRYKVTKRGQDVALRCDPISGHVSLYWYRQALGQGPEFLTYFNYEAQQDKSGLPNDRFSAERPEGSISTLTIQRTEQRDSAMYRCASSPEGGAQKSNYGYTFGSGTRLTVV.

This clone is medium-sized by share. The gene calls are TRBV7-2 and TRBJ2-7; 9 positions agree with TRBD1. CDR1 is SGHTA and CDR2 is FQGNSA in the germline V gene. The CDR3 covers 13 residues. V lost 6 bases to trimming and J lost 4 bases; unmatched junction nucleotides: 4. The CDR3 coding sequence is TGTGCCAGCAGGGGGACAGGGAGGTACGAGCAGTACTTC. Amino acids: CASRGTGRYEQYF. Filled out from reference TRBV7-2 and TRBJ2-7, the complete variable domain reads GAGVSQSPSNKVTEKGKDVELRCDPISGHTALYWYRQSLGQGLEFLIYFQGNSAPDKSGLPSDRFSAERTGGSVSTLTIQRTQQEDSAVYLCASRGTGRYEQYFGPGTRLTVT.

This clone qualifies as medium-sized (0.01 to 0.1%). The rearrangement links TRBV28 to TRBJ1-5; D remains unclear. Germline values: CDR1 MDHEN, CDR2 SYDVKM. Deletions cut 3 bases from V and 3 bases from J, with 12 bases between. The CDR3 extends over 15 amino acids. CDR3 sequence: CASSFVGQDNQPQHF. The CDR3, as DNA: TGTGCCAGCAGTTTCGTCGGTCAGGACAATCAGCCCCAGCATTTT.

By sample share, this clone is medium-sized (0.01 to 0.1%). The chain carries TRBV5-1 and TRBJ1-2, with 8 bases identical to TRBD1. The V and J ends lost 4 bases and 3 bases, in that order; junction bases with no gene match: 11. CDR3 length equals 16 residues. Germline loops: CDR1 SGHRS, CDR2 YFSETQ. The CDR3 reads CASSPGTGGGDYGYTF. The CDR3 nucleotides read TGCGCCAGCAGCCCGGGGACAGGAGGAGGAGACTATGGCTACACCTTC.

In its sample, this clone is medium-sized. V is TRBV2 and J is TRBJ2-2; D not resolved. The germline V and J ends were trimmed by 5 bases and 5 bases, with 6 bases remaining between them. The germline V gene has CDR1 SNHLY and CDR2 FYNNEI. The CDR3 covers 12 residues. CDR3 protein: CASSLETGELFF. The CDR3 DNA reads as TGTGCCAGCAGTCTGGAGACCGGGGAGCTGTTTTTT. Full variable domain (rest looked up from reference TRBV2 and TRBJ2-2): EPEVTQTPSHQVTQMGQEVILRCVPISNHLYFYWYRQILGQKVEFLVSFYNNEISEKSEIFDDQFSVERPDGSNFTLKIRSTKLEDSAMYFCASSLETGELFFGEGSRLTVL.

V and J are TRBV20-1 and TRBJ1-2; D is ambiguous. CDR3 length: 11 residues. V was shortened by 6 bases and J by 13 bases, with 18 bases between the two germline ends. The germline V gene has CDR1 DFQATT and CDR2 SNEGSKA (reference sequence). This CDR3 reads CSAQTSGGSTF. DNA for the CDR3: TGCAGTGCCCAGACCTCCGGTGGCAGCACCTTC.

This rearrangement joins TRBV5-1 to TRBJ1-2; 8 nucleotides align to TRBD1. Germline CDR1 and CDR2: SGHRS and YFSETQ. CDR3 length: 15 residues. Losses at the gene ends were 0 bases for V and 1 base for J; bases not matched to a gene: 2. The CDR3, as DNA: TGCGCCAGCAGCTTGGGGGACAGGATTAACTATGGCTACACCTTC. Translated: CASSLGDRINYGYTF.

The rearrangement uses TRBV20-1 and TRBJ1-6, with 7 bases aligning to TRBD1. The CDR3 has 13 amino acids. J was trimmed by 6 bases and V by 3 bases; bases with no gene match: 2. From germline, CDR1 is DFQATT and CDR2 SNEGSKA (reference sequence). DNA for the CDR3: TGCAGTGCTAGTCAGGGGGTTAATTCACCCCTCCACTTT. It yields the protein CSASQGVNSPLHF.

This clone was seen at least ten times. V is TRBV12-5 and J is TRBJ1-3; D gene unclear. The CDR3 is 12 residues long. V shed 4 bases and J shed 6 bases, with 7 bases lying between them. CDR1 and CDR2 (germline): LGHNT, FRNRAP. DNA of the CDR3: TGTGCTAGTGGTTCGTCGGCAAACACCATATATTTT. Translation gives CASGSSANTIYF.

This clone was counted at least ten times. A much larger clone is a single base away; this may be a read error. Lacking the conserved final phenylalanine or tryptophan, this CDR3 likely reflects a read error. The chain uses TRBV4-1 and TRBJ1-5, with D tentatively TRBD1 (5 bases). The CDR3 has 13 amino acids. Germline V gives CDR1 MGHRA, CDR2 YSYEKL. V dropped 1 base and J dropped 7 bases, with 8 bases sitting between them. The CDR3 nucleotides read TGCGCCAGCAGCCAAGTAGGGGAACAGCCCCAGCATTCT. Residues: CASSQVGEQPQHS.

This clone was counted at least ten times. CDR3 protein: CASSLRQGDPEAFF. In nucleotides, the CDR3 is TGTGCCAGCAGCTTACGCCAGGGGGACCCTGAAGCTTTCTTT. The chain joins TRBV7-9 to TRBJ1-1, with 7 bases fitting TRBD1. Germline V CDR1 and CDR2: SEHNR, FQNEAQ (reference sequence). The CDR3 is 14 residues long. The ends lost 2 bases at V and 6 bases at J; junction bases unmatched: 6.

DNA of the CDR3: TGTGCCAGCAGCTTAGCCCTGTATGGCTACACCTTC. The encoded protein is CASSLALYGYTF. The rearrangement uses TRBV7-2 and TRBJ1-2; D is undetermined. The germline V and J ends were trimmed by 0 bases and 5 bases, with 4 bases remaining between them. The CDR3 length is 12 residues. Germline-derived CDR1 and CDR2 are SGHTA and FQGNSA.

V usage is TRBV11-1 and J usage is TRBJ1-5; D not certain. V was cut by 5 bases and J by 4 bases, with 9 bases left in between. The length of the CDR3 is 13 residues. The germline gives CDR1 SGHAT, CDR2 FQDESV (reference sequence). DNA for the CDR3: TGTGCCAGCAGCCCCGATCCGAATCAGCCCCAGCATTTT. Protein sequence: CASSPDPNQPQHF.